This section outlines one T cell receptor (beta chain) sequence together with its context. Source study methods: Amplification of reference gene primers provided the estimated nucleated cell counts. The protocol was immunoSEQ multiplex PCR, while the TCRdb copy is restricted to in-frame clones and leaves out a portion. The V and J calls and clone size were taken over from that table, and D and trimming were inferred from the DNA. The sample includes some 71,000 clones, 80% to 90% of them seen just once. This entry belongs to a study of blood T cell repertoires in COVID-19. Study-wide context: Material from acute and convalescent COVID-19 was sourced from the United States, Italy and Spain. Sample material is recorded as cDNA or gDNA derived from T cells, B-cell-depleted T cells, or PBMCs.

The CDR3 contains 15 residues. The V and J ends lost 6 bases and 3 bases, in that order; junction bases with no gene match: 6. Germline lookup yields CDR1 SNHLY and CDR2 FYNNEI. The J gene is TRBJ2-1, the V gene TRBV2, with 9 bases fitting TRBD1. This clonotype was obtained from a woman aged 50 to 60 with acute or convalescent COVID-19. Specimen: peripheral blood. The CDR3 sequence is CASSLQGAGYNEQFF. DNA for the CDR3: TGTGCCAGCAGCCTACAGGGGGCCGGCTACAATGAGCAGTTCTTC.